Described below is a single T cell receptor beta chain sequence and its context. Trimming removed 1 base from V and 2 bases from J, with 12 bases in between. The germline V gene encodes CDR1 MGHRA and CDR2 YSYEKL. This CDR3 is built from 15 residues. This entry is derived from a study of blood T cell repertoires in COVID-19. Original analysis: Counts of nucleated cells, estimated from reference gene primer amplification, were obtained. The repertoire was sequenced with immunoSEQ multiplex PCR; TCRdb's copy has only in-frame clones and lacks some. V and J calls and clone size follow that table, whereas D and trimming were derived from the DNA. Of around 250,000 clones in the sample, 80% to 85% were seen once.

The chain combines TRBV4-1 with TRBJ2-7; D is ambiguous. Sequenced material: peripheral blood. This TCR was recovered from a woman in her thirties or forties who had recovered from COVID-19. The CDR3 DNA reads TGCGCCAGCAGCCAAGGCCCAGGTCAGACCTACGAGCAGTACTTC. It specifies CASSQGPGQTYEQYF.